This T cell receptor (beta chain) was sequenced in a study of neoadjuvant anti-PD-1 for oral cavity cancer. Study information: Patients without progression received a fourth nivolumab dose around day 43, then surgical resection on days 50-56.

Time point here: after neoadjuvant nivolumab, at surgical resection. Patients had HPV-negative, locally advanced oral cavity squamous cell carcinoma. Analysis of PBMCs was direct, with no culture step. Trimming removed 6 bases at V and 2 bases at J, with 17 bases between. This CDR3 region has 14 residues. Germline V gene data show CDR1 as GTSNPN and CDR2 as SVGIG (reference sequence). Some clones are missing from TCRdb's copy, which holds only in-frame ones; the method was immunoSEQ multiplex PCR. This repertoire shows roughly 13,000 clones, about three quarters found once; its top ten account for approximately 3.4%.

The V gene is TRBV30, the J gene TRBJ2-7; the D gene is possibly TRBD1 (6 bases). Sample: PBMCs, taken after nivolumab (anti-PD-1) treatment. The origin of this receptor is a person between 40 and 85 years old with oral cavity squamous cell carcinoma. This CDR3 reads CACSYPGQAYEQYF. For the CDR3, the DNA is TGTGCCTGTTCTTACCCGGGACAAGCCTACGAGCAGTACTTC. The entire variable domain, with the rest obtained from reference TRBV30 and TRBJ2-7, is as follows: SQTIHQWPATLVQPVGSPLSLECTVEGTSNPNLYWYRQAAGRGLQLLFYSVGIGQISSEVPQNLSASRPQDRQFILSSKKLLLSDSGFYLCACSYPGQAYEQYFGPGTRLTVT.